What follows are 8 T cell receptor beta chains derived from one specimen sequenced in a study of chemoradiotherapy in HPV16-positive cancers (dated by TCRdb to between 2021 and 2023). The library was produced with the immunoSEQ multiplex PCR assay. Drawn from immuneACCESS, this table holds only the in-frame rearrangements with V and J called that TCRdb kept. Clones are partly lost; checked studies trace under half to an unresolved V gene and leave the rest unexplained. Across this sample there are roughly 4,700 clones, with about nine tenths seen only once. 2.6% of the sample is taken by the ten largest. Sequencing used tumor tissue, obtained from a patient who underwent chemoradiotherapy. The receptors here all came from a human donor with HPV-associated anogenital cancer.

V usage is TRBV6-5 and J usage is TRBJ1-1; TRBD1 might be the D (5 bases). The V and J ends lost 6 bases and 2 bases respectively, with 16 bases between them. Germline-derived CDR1 and CDR2 are MNHEY and SVGAGI. This CDR3 contains 15 residues. The CDR3 DNA reads TGTGCCAGCAGCTCACGAGGGGATCATAACACTGAAGCTTTCTTT. It yields the protein CASSSRGDHNTEAFF.

The J gene is TRBJ2-5, the V gene TRBV5-1; tentative D call: TRBD2 (5 bases). V lost 9 bases and J 4 bases, leaving 19 bases between the germline ends. The CDR3 loop spans 14 amino acids. Germline V gives CDR1 SGHRS, CDR2 YFSETQ. CDR3 amino acids: CATSSVGGGETQYF. CDR3 bases: TGCGCCACCAGTAGCGTCGGAGGTGGAGAGACCCAGTACTTC. The whole variable domain, remainder taken from reference TRBV5-1 and TRBJ2-5, is KAGVTQTPRYLIKTRGQQVTLSCSPISGHRSVSWYQQTPGQGLQFLFEYFSETQRNKGNFPGRFSGRQFSNSRSEMNVSTLELGDSALYLCATSSVGGGETQYFGPGTRLLVL.

The chain carries TRBV27 and TRBJ2-7; 8 positions match TRBD2. With 5 bases clipped from V and 5 bases from J, the junction kept 17 bases outside the gene matches. This CDR3 is 17 amino acids long. Germline assignment: CDR1 MNHEY and CDR2 SMNVEV (reference sequence). CDR3 residues: CASSPPRRSGRGNEQYF. The CDR3 bases are TGTGCCAGCAGTCCGCCCCGTAGAAGCGGGAGAGGGAACGAGCAGTACTTC.

V and J are TRBV5-5 and TRBJ2-7, with unresolved D. The CDR3 loop spans 12 amino acids. V was clipped by 1 base and J by 5 bases, with 7 bases between them. Germline lookup yields CDR1 SGHKS and CDR2 YYEKEE (reference sequence). The chain's CDR3 is CASSLIGNEQYF. CDR3 sequence (DNA): TGTGCCAGCAGCTTGATAGGGAACGAGCAGTACTTC. Complete variable domain (other parts from reference TRBV5-5 and TRBJ2-7): DAGVTQSPTHLIKTRGQQVTLRCSPISGHKSVSWYQQVLGQGPQFIFQYYEKEERGRGNFPDRFSARQFPNYSSELNVNALLLGDSALYLCASSLIGNEQYFGPGTRLTVT.

The chain joins TRBV5-4 to TRBJ2-1, with a possible D match to TRBD1 (6 bases). CDR1 is SGHNT and CDR2 is YYREEE in the germline V gene (reference sequence). The V gene lost 5 bases and the J gene lost 5 bases, with 20 bases spanning the gap. The CDR3 covers 16 residues. CDR3 coding DNA: TGTGCCAGCAGACCCATCACAGGGATTCGGCACAATGAGCAGTTCTTC. This gives the protein CASRPITGIRHNEQFF. Complete variable domain (other parts from reference TRBV5-4 and TRBJ2-1): ETGVTQSPTHLIKTRGQQVTLRCSSQSGHNTVSWYQQALGQGPQFIFQYYREEENGRGNFPPRFSGLQFPNYSSELNVNALELDDSALYLCASRPITGIRHNEQFFGPGTRLTVL.

J is TRBJ1-5 and V is TRBV4-2; weak D call: TRBD1 (5 bases). Trimming removed 0 bases at V and 0 bases at J, with 6 bases between. CDR3 length: 15 amino acids. CDR1 is LGHNA and CDR2 is YNFKEQ in the germline V gene. CDR3 sequence (DNA): TGTGCCAGCAGCCAAGAGGGGGGTAGCAATCAGCCCCAGCATTTT. It translates to CASSQEGGSNQPQHF.

This chain links TRBV11-3 with TRBJ2-3; 9 bases map to TRBD2. V gave up 5 bases and J gave up 6 bases; unmatched junction bases: 12. This CDR3 has 16 amino acids. Germline CDR1 reads SGHNT; CDR2 reads YENEEA. This chain's CDR3 is CASSRGQRGAPDTQYF. The CDR3 DNA follows: TGTGCCAGCAGCCGAGGGCAGCGGGGGGCCCCGGATACGCAGTATTTT.

The chain uses TRBV18 and TRBJ2-7; possible D gene TRBD2, 6 bases. Germline assignment: CDR1 KGHSH and CDR2 LQKENI. The CDR3 runs to 14 residues. Trimming removed 0 bases at V and 3 bases at J, with 9 bases between. CDR3 in DNA: TGTGCCAGCTCACCACCTAGCGGAAGCTACGAGCAGTACTTC. Translation gives CASSPPSGSYEQYF.